Below, 22 T cell receptor beta chains from the same sample are listed, as sequenced in a study of CD8 T cells in Susac syndrome. RNA amounts of roughly 0.45 to 1 ug underwent reverse transcription with random hexamers. Using its own MiXCR run on the immunoSEQ multiplex PCR reads, TCRdb lists one record per CDR3 protein. In the table there are about 190,000 distinct CDR3 sequences, roughly 92% of which are singletons. The sample consisted of CD4+ T cells from PBMCs. All receptors derive from a human donor in good health.

The J gene is TRBJ2-1, the V gene TRBV4-2; D remains ambiguous. Germline V lookup: CDR1 LGHNA, CDR2 YNFKEQ. The length of the CDR3 is 14 residues. V was trimmed by 6 bases and J by 0 bases, leaving 9 bases between them. DNA of the CDR3: TGTGCCAGCAGGTCCTTGGGCTCCTACAATGAGCAGTTCTTC. This translates into CASRSLGSYNEQFF.

This chain joins TRBV6-2 or TRBV6-3 and TRBJ2-1; maybe TRBD1 (5 bases). Trimming left V 2 bases short and J 7 bases short, with 27 bases between. The CDR3 length is 19 residues. Germline V lookup: CDR1 MNHEY, CDR2 SVGEGT. This chain's CDR3 is CASSYPMGQGISAGNEQFF. CDR3 coding DNA: TGTGCCAGCAGTTACCCGATGGGGCAGGGCATTTCTGCTGGGAATGAGCAGTTCTTC.

The chain carries TRBV12-3 or TRBV12-4 and TRBJ2-7; TRBD1 aligns across 7 bases. There are 15 residues in the CDR3. The junction had 9 bases not matched to a gene; V was cut back by 5 bases and J by 2 bases. CDR3 loop: CASSPLRDRAYEQYF. CDR3 bases: TGTGCCAGCAGTCCCCTGAGGGACAGAGCCTACGAGCAGTACTTC.

The gene calls are TRBV2 and TRBJ1-2, with TRBD1 matching over 7 bases. The CDR3 is made up of 15 amino acids. The junction had 5 bases not matched to a gene; V was cut back by 0 bases and J by 4 bases. Germline assignment: CDR1 SNHLY and CDR2 FYNNEI. The CDR3 DNA follows: TGTGCCAGCAGTGAAGCTAACAGGGGAGGCTATGGCTACACCTTC. This encodes CASSEANRGGYGYTF. The variable domain in full, completed from reference TRBV2 and TRBJ1-2, reads EPEVTQTPSHQVTQMGQEVILRCVPISNHLYFYWYRQILGQKVEFLVSFYNNEISEKSEIFDDQFSVERPDGSNFTLKIRSTKLEDSAMYFCASSEANRGGYGYTFGSGTRLTVV.

The chain combines TRBV12-3 or TRBV12-4 with TRBJ1-2; TRBD1 matches 9 bases. CDR3 length equals 14 residues. V was clipped by 7 bases and J by 6 bases; unmatched bases: 9. CDR3 sequence reads: CASTPDRGVHGYTF. Here the CDR3 DNA reads TGTGCCAGCACCCCGGACAGGGGAGTACATGGCTACACCTTC.

V gene TRBV5-1 combines with J gene TRBJ2-3; 11 nucleotides agree with TRBD1. This CDR3 spans 16 amino acids. Germline values: CDR1 SGHRS, CDR2 YFSETQ. V gave up 0 bases and J gave up 3 bases; unmatched junction bases: 3. The CDR3 spells CASSLGTGGLTDTQYF. CDR3 sequence (DNA): TGCGCCAGCAGCTTGGGGACAGGGGGCCTTACAGATACGCAGTATTTT.

The V call is TRBV10-2, the J call TRBJ2-7; a possible D gene is TRBD1 (5 bases). This CDR3 region has 11 residues. V was cut by 8 bases and J by 2 bases, with 7 bases left in between. CDR1 is WSHSY, CDR2 SAAADI, per germline. The CDR3 sequence: CASGHTYEQYF. In DNA form, the CDR3 reads TGCGCCAGCGGACACACCTACGAGCAGTACTTC.

This rearrangement joins TRBV14 to TRBJ2-3, with TRBD2 matching over 8 bases. The CDR3 runs 13 residues. Germline CDR1 and CDR2: SGHDN and FVKESK. The V and J ends lost 4 bases and 7 bases, in that order; junction bases with no gene match: 4. The CDR3: CASSPAGVNTQYF. The CDR3 bases are TGTGCCAGCAGCCCAGCGGGGGTGAATACGCAGTATTTT.

The V gene is TRBV7-8, the J gene TRBJ2-7; tentatively, D is TRBD2 (6 bases). The CDR3 spans 14 residues. Trimming stripped 5 bases from V and 2 bases from J, with 13 bases between. Germline V gene sequence: CDR1 SGHVS, CDR2 FQNEAQ. CDR3 in amino acids: CASSPGGSAYEQYF. CDR3 nucleotide sequence: TGTGCCAGCAGCCCCGGGGGTTCGGCCTACGAGCAGTACTTC.

The rearrangement uses TRBV28 and TRBJ2-3, with TRBD2 matching over 9 bases. The CDR3 has 14 residues. Germline assignment: CDR1 MDHEN and CDR2 SYDVKM. V trimming: 11 bases; J trimming: 5 bases; junction bases outside the gene matches: 11. The CDR3 sequence: CAGAKRGDRDTQYF. CDR3 nucleotides: TGTGCCGGGGCTAAGCGGGGGGATCGAGATACGCAGTATTTT. Looking up the rest from reference TRBV28 and TRBJ2-3 gives the full variable domain: DVKVTQSSRYLVKRTGEKVFLECVQDMDHENMFWYRQDPGLGLRLIYFSYDVKMKEKGDIPEGYSVSREKKERFSLILESASTNQTSMYLCAGAKRGDRDTQYFGPGTRLTVL.

V usage is TRBV3-1 and J usage is TRBJ2-5, with 8 bases that match TRBD2. This CDR3 has 15 amino acids. CDR1 is LGHDT, CDR2 YNNKEL, per germline (reference sequence). V was clipped by 0 bases and J by 5 bases; unmatched bases: 5. The CDR3 reads CASSQDIGLAETQYF. CDR3 DNA: TGTGCCAGCAGCCAAGACATCGGACTAGCCGAGACCCAGTACTTC.

The rearrangement joins TRBV4-1 to TRBJ1-2; D may be TRBD1 (6 bases). The germline V gene has CDR1 MGHRA and CDR2 YSYEKL. This CDR3 region has 14 residues. Trimming took off 2 bases at V and 4 bases at J, with 11 bases between the two ends. The CDR3 DNA sequence: TGCGCCAGCAGCCAAACGGGGGGGCCCTATGGCTACACCTTC. This gives the protein CASSQTGGPYGYTF.

This chain uses TRBV3-1 with TRBJ2-2, with TRBD2 as a possible D gene (5 bases). Looked up from germline, CDR1 is LGHDT and CDR2 is YNNKEL (reference sequence). V gave up 1 base and J gave up 0 bases, with 12 bases separating them. This CDR3 comprises 17 residues. CDR3 region: CASSQVGGYANTGELFF. Here the CDR3 DNA reads TGTGCCAGCAGCCAAGTGGGCGGGTACGCGAACACCGGGGAGCTGTTTTTT.

V is TRBV9 and J is TRBJ2-5; TRBD2 is a possible D gene (7 bases). The germline V gene has CDR1 SGDLS and CDR2 YYNGEE. V was cut by 4 bases and J by 4 bases, with 17 bases left in between. There are 15 residues in the CDR3. CDR3 nucleotides: TGTGCCAGCAGCCCCTCGGCGGGGGCCTCAGAGACCCAGTACTTC. As protein: CASSPSAGASETQYF. Looking up the rest from reference TRBV9 and TRBJ2-5 gives the full variable domain: DSGVTQTPKHLITATGQRVTLRCSPRSGDLSVYWYQQSLDQGLQFLIQYYNGEERAKGNILERFSAQQFPDLHSELNLSSLELGDSALYFCASSPSAGASETQYFGPGTRLLVL.

The rearrangement uses TRBV28 and TRBJ1-5, with 8 bases identical to TRBD1. This CDR3 contains 17 residues. The germline CDR1 and CDR2 sequences are MDHEN and SYDVKM. Trimming at V came to 8 bases and at J to 0 bases, leaving 12 bases not matched to a gene. CDR3 DNA: TGTGCCAGCGGTTGGACAGGGAAACATGGTAGCAATCAGCCCCAGCATTTT. Translating it yields CASGWTGKHGSNQPQHF.

CDR3 sequence (DNA): TGTGCCAGCAGCCAAGATGGAGGGACTAGCGGGGTTTTACGGCAGTTCTTC. Translation: CASSQDGGTSGVLRQFF. V is TRBV4-2 and J is TRBJ2-1; 13 positions match TRBD2. V lost 0 bases and J lost 12; bases outside the gene matches: 11. Germline V gene sequence: CDR1 LGHNA, CDR2 YNFKEQ. CDR3 length equals 17 residues.

The chain recombines TRBV6-2 or TRBV6-3 with TRBJ2-3, with D uncertain. The CDR3 is 14 residues long. Germline values: CDR1 MNHEY, CDR2 SVGEGT. Trimming took off 0 bases at V and 3 bases at J, with 7 bases between the two ends. The CDR3 here is CASSYSPTTDTQYF. CDR3 coding DNA: TGTGCCAGCAGTTACTCGCCCACTACAGATACGCAGTATTTT.

The gene calls are TRBV9 and TRBJ2-3; 10 bases fit TRBD2. V gave up 3 bases and J gave up 5 bases; unmatched junction bases: 12. The CDR3 consists of 17 residues. CDR1 SGDLS and CDR2 YYNGEE come from the germline V gene. CDR3 coding DNA: TGTGCCAGCAGCGATAGTGAGCGGGGGGGCACCCAAGATACGCAGTATTTT. Translated, it gives CASSDSERGGTQDTQYF.

The chain joins TRBV7-2 to TRBJ1-4; tentatively, D is TRBD1 (6 bases). This CDR3 is 15 amino acids long. CDR1 is SGHTA, CDR2 FQGNSA, per germline. Trimming shortened V by 7 bases and J by 4 bases, and 16 bases separated the two germline ends. In DNA, the CDR3 is TGTGCCAGCACCCTAGTTTCAGGGGTTAATGAAAAACTGTTTTTT. This codes for CASTLVSGVNEKLFF.

The rearrangement links TRBV6-2 or TRBV6-3 to TRBJ2-5; 7 nucleotides align to TRBD1. The CDR3 has 14 residues. With 2 bases clipped from V and 5 bases from J, the junction kept 5 bases outside the gene matches. Germline CDR1 is MNHEY and CDR2 is SVGEGT. Here the CDR3 reads CASSYDRVLETQYF. The CDR3 nucleotides read TGTGCCAGCAGTTACGACAGGGTTTTGGAGACCCAGTACTTC.

This clonotype appeared a single time. This sequence joins TRBV29-1 and TRBJ1-3; no clear D gene. This CDR3 contains 14 residues. Trimming cost V 1 base and J 0 bases, with 7 bases left between them. The V gene's germline CDR1 is SQVTM and CDR2 ANQGSEA. This chain's CDR3 is CSVEGILSGNTIYF. DNA for the CDR3: TGCAGCGTTGAAGGGATCCTCTCTGGAAACACCATATATTTT. Based on the CDR3 plus reference TRBV29-1 and TRBJ1-3, the full variable domain is SAVISQKPSRDICQRGTSLTIQCQVDSQVTMMFWYRQQPGQSLTLIATANQGSEATYESGFVIDKFPISRPNLTFSTLTVSNMSPEDSSIYLCSVEGILSGNTIYFGEGSWLTVV.

The count of this clonotype is one. The CDR3, as DNA: TGTGCCAGCAGCTTGGGGATCCCCCGGGGGGCAGATACGCAGTATTTT. This translates into CASSLGIPRGADTQYF. This sequence joins TRBV5-6 and TRBJ2-3; 7 bases agree with TRBD2. The germline gives CDR1 SGHDT, CDR2 YYEEEE. Trimming at V came to 0 bases and at J to 4 bases, leaving 8 bases not matched to a gene. The CDR3 totals 16 residues.